This TCR beta chain appears in the sequencing data of a study of blood T cells in healthy people across ages. The germline gives CDR1 SGHTA, CDR2 FQGNSA. The CDR3 extends over 15 amino acids. V was trimmed by 5 bases and J by 5 bases, leaving 19 bases between them. The second PCR ran roughly 7 to 11 cycles with a sample-barcoded 5' primer and J-beta primers. TCRdb fed the 5' RACE reads into MiXCR, producing one record per CDR3 protein. Counted here are about a million distinct CDR3 sequences, around 49% occurring once; the ten biggest clones make up around 15%. The sequencing input was blood. The V call is TRBV7-2, the J call TRBJ2-7; tentatively, D is TRBD1 (6 bases). The sequence was obtained from a young man in good health. The CDR3 DNA follows: TGTGCCAGCAGCCCTAGCCCAGGGGTCGACAACGAGCAGTACTTC. Protein sequence: CASSPSPGVDNEQYF.